This T cell receptor (beta chain) is drawn from a study of cytomegalovirus exposure and HLA in healthy donors. Study as a whole: The early release's HLA-typed donors yielded tens of millions of unique TCRs.

Primers: 60 Vbeta forward and 13 Jbeta reverse. Data came from immunoSEQ multiplex PCR; TCRdb stores just in-frame clones and leaves some out. The sample has roughly 200,000 clones, 10% to 15% seen once. This CDR3 region has 13 residues. Germline assignment: CDR1 SEHNR and CDR2 FQNEAQ (reference sequence). The ends were cut back, 3 bases at V and 4 bases at J, with 7 bases in the middle. The V call is TRBV7-9, the J call TRBJ1-5; a weak D match, TRBD1 (6 bases). The sequence came from a man aged 50 to 59 in good health and CMV-seropositive. Sequencing input: PBMCs. Here the CDR3 reads CASSLGTNQPQHF. CDR3 sequence (DNA): TGTGCCAGCAGCTTGGGGACAAATCAGCCCCAGCATTTT.